This T cell receptor (beta chain) was documented in a study of cytomegalovirus exposure and HLA in healthy donors. With respect to this clone: Its cognate antigen is unknown.

Per the germline V gene, CDR1 is GTSNPN and CDR2 is SVGIG (reference sequence). V lost 4 bases to trimming and J lost 0 bases, with 7 bases between them. CDR3 length: 13 amino acids. Whole-study results and caveats: Despite most TCR sequences being rare, some public TCRs occurred in many donors. The classifier was said to identify cytomegalovirus status with high specificity and sensitivity. A list of 150 to 200 TCR beta chains associated with cytomegalovirus was given. Within the 100 to 150 validation repertoires, first-cohort TCR clusters tended to co-occur, according to a later analysis.

The table came from immunoSEQ multiplex PCR; TCRdb's copy has only in-frame clones and leaves some out. The repertoire holds 250,000 or so clones, with about 90% as singletons. The chain employs TRBV30 and TRBJ1-3; D might be TRBD1 (5 bases). This sequence originates from a man younger than 35 in good health and CMV-seropositive. Sequencing was carried out using PBMCs. The CDR3 loop is CAWIGGSGNTIYF. CDR3 in DNA: TGTGCCTGGATTGGGGGCTCTGGAAACACCATATATTTT.